Listed below are T cell receptor beta chains from one sample, sequenced in a study of blood T cells in healthy people across ages. One entry per CDR3 protein results from TCRdb running MiXCR on the 5' RACE reads. The sample yields some 760,000 distinct CDR3 sequences, roughly 25% seen once. In addition, the sample was reused for a study of T cells of mothers and their children.

The source material was blood. These TCRs come from a boy under 18 in good health. The CDR3 runs from the conserved cysteine through the conserved F or W. A D gene is named only where the DNA matches it firmly. Clone size is shown for a subset of rows, as once, few, many or a class of expanded clone.

j_call cdr3_length clone_size d_call v_call cdr3_aa cdr3_nt
TRBJ2-1 13 - - TRBV29-1 CSVDFRNYNEQFF TGCAGCGTTGATTTTCGGAATTACAATGAGCAGTTCTTC
TRBJ2-3 14 - - TRBV28 CASSLAGSGDTQYF TGTGCCAGCAGTTTAGCCGGGAGTGGGGATACGCAGTATTTT
TRBJ2-1 21 - TRBD1 TRBV5-5 CASSLWTGGSRLEEMYNEQFF TGTGCCAGCAGCCTGTGGACAGGGGGCTCCCGGCTAGAGGAGATGTACAATGAGCAGTTCTTC
TRBJ1-5 13 few - TRBV27 CASSPYGNQPQHF TGTGCCAGCAGTCCCTACGGGAATCAGCCCCAGCATTTT
TRBJ2-1 11 - TRBD1 TRBV29-1 CSVESGTGQFF TGCAGCGTTGAATCGGGGACAGGGCAGTTCTTC
TRBJ1-4 15 - - TRBV20-1 CSARGSWGPGEKLFF TGCAGTGCTAGAGGATCATGGGGGCCGGGTGAAAAACTGTTTTTT
TRBJ1-1 18 - - TRBV28 CTSSLYSLGWDKNTEAFF TGTACCAGCAGTTTGTATTCACTCGGATGGGACAAGAACACTGAAGCTTTCTTT
TRBJ2-3 15 - - TRBV6-6 CASSLRGSQGDTQYF TGTGCCAGCAGCCTACGTGGGTCGCAGGGAGATACGCAGTATTTT
TRBJ2-1 14 - TRBD2 TRBV7-3 CASSQGTSPFEQFF TGTGCCAGCAGCCAAGGGACTAGCCCGTTTGAGCAGTTCTTC
TRBJ2-3 15 once - TRBV5-1 CASSLKQRSTDTQYF TGCGCCAGCAGCTTGAAGCAGAGGAGCACAGATACGCAGTATTTT
TRBJ2-2 16 few - TRBV9 CASSATVTSNTGELFF TGTGCCAGCAGCGCCACTGTTACTTCAAACACCGGGGAGCTGTTTTTT
TRBJ2-5 16 - TRBD2 TRBV7-2 CASSPYPTSGGETQYF TGTGCCAGCAGCCCATACCCGACTAGCGGGGGAGAGACCCAGTACTTC
TRBJ2-3 18 - TRBD2 TRBV2 CASSARLAGGTSTDTQYF TGTGCCAGCAGTGCTAGACTAGCGGGGGGGACTAGCACAGATACGCAGTATTTT
TRBJ1-5 15 - TRBD1 TRBV7-2 CASSWTGGSNQPQHF TGTGCCAGCAGCTGGACAGGGGGTAGCAATCAGCCCCAGCATTTT
TRBJ2-1 12 few - TRBV12-3/TRBV12-4 CASSTYGTRQFF TGTGCCAGCAGCACATATGGGACTCGGCAGTTCTTC
TRBJ1-6 16 few - TRBV9 CASSVAVRGVDSPLHF TGTGCCAGCAGCGTAGCTGTTCGGGGAGTTGATTCACCCCTCCACTTT
TRBJ2-7 15 - TRBD2 TRBV20-1 CSARDPDSGMGEQYF TGCAGTGCTAGAGATCCGGATAGCGGGATGGGCGAGCAGTACTTC
TRBJ2-5 14 - - TRBV5-5 CASSQGSTQETQYF TGTGCCAGCAGCCAGGGGAGTACCCAAGAGACCCAGTACTTC
TRBJ1-1 15 - - TRBV20-1 CSARGWEGMNTEAFF TGCAGTGCTAGAGGGTGGGAGGGTATGAACACTGAAGCTTTCTTT
TRBJ2-1 14 few - TRBV5-5 CASSRRSSYNEQFF TGTGCCAGCAGCCGACGGAGCTCCTACAATGAGCAGTTCTTC
TRBJ1-1 13 - - TRBV4-3 CASSQDRGLEAFF TGCGCCAGCAGCCAAGACCGAGGTCTTGAAGCTTTCTTT
TRBJ2-7 15 - TRBD1 TRBV27 CASTLWGTASYEQYF TGTGCCAGCACCCTCTGGGGGACAGCCTCCTACGAGCAGTACTTC
TRBJ2-3 14 few - TRBV29-1 CSVGRDWSTDTQYF TGCAGCGTTGGCCGGGACTGGAGCACAGATACGCAGTATTTT
TRBJ2-1 15 - - TRBV27 CASSSRRERYNEQFF TGTGCCAGCAGTTCGCGTCGGGAGCGCTACAATGAGCAGTTCTTC
TRBJ1-2 14 - - TRBV28 CASSLYKDPTFYTF TGTGCCAGCAGTTTATACAAGGACCCGACCTTCTACACCTTC
TRBJ1-3 11 few - TRBV29-1 CSGGSGNTIYF TGCAGCGGGGGATCTGGAAACACCATATATTTT
TRBJ2-7 13 many - TRBV4-1 CASSQGSGYEQYF TGCGCCAGCAGCCAAGGTAGCGGCTACGAGCAGTACTTC
TRBJ2-1 17 - TRBD2 TRBV7-2 CASSPFLASGPYNEQFF TGTGCCAGCAGCCCGTTTTTGGCTAGCGGGCCTTACAATGAGCAGTTCTTC
TRBJ2-1 14 few TRBD2 TRBV7-2 CASSALASLNEQFF TGTGCCAGCAGCGCACTAGCGTCCTTGAATGAGCAGTTCTTC
TRBJ2-5 14 few - TRBV18 CASSSGPVQRTQYF TGTGCCAGCTCATCGGGACCGGTCCAAAGGACCCAGTACTTC
TRBJ1-1 14 few - TRBV6-5 CASSYRVSVTEAFF TGTGCCAGCAGTTACCGGGTTTCGGTCACTGAAGCTTTCTTT
TRBJ2-1 15 - - TRBV5-5 CASSLEGDPYNEQFF TGTGCCAGCAGCTTGGAGGGGGACCCCTACAATGAGCAGTTCTTC
TRBJ2-1 11 - - TRBV6-1 CASSEVGWQFF TGTGCCAGCAGTGAAGTCGGGTGGCAGTTCTTC
TRBJ2-7 18 - - TRBV21-1 CASSIKWTVHESTYEQYF TGTGCCAGCAGTATTAAATGGACAGTCCACGAATCGACCTACGAGCAGTACTTC
TRBJ2-1 17 few - TRBV9 CASSVRAGTASRNEQFF TGTGCCAGCAGCGTACGAGCTGGAACCGCGTCTCGAAATGAGCAGTTCTTC
TRBJ2-7 14 - - TRBV13 CASSSSWPNYEQYF TGTGCCAGCAGCTCGAGTTGGCCCAACTACGAGCAGTACTTC
TRBJ2-5 15 few TRBD2 TRBV9 CASSILAGEGETQYF TGTGCCAGCAGCATACTAGCGGGAGAGGGAGAGACCCAGTACTTC
TRBJ2-1 15 - TRBD2 TRBV7-8 CASSQGLAAHNEQFF TGTGCCAGCAGCCAGGGACTAGCGGCGCACAATGAGCAGTTCTTC
TRBJ1-6 15 few TRBD1 TRBV10-3 CAISDMGGGLSPLHF TGTGCCATCAGTGATATGGGAGGGGGCCTCTCACCCCTCCACTTT
TRBJ1-6 15 - - TRBV11-2 CASSLEAGGNSPLHF TGTGCCAGCAGCTTAGAAGCGGGGGGGAATTCACCCCTCCACTTT
TRBJ1-3 14 - TRBD1 TRBV29-1 CSVVRGLGGNTIYF TGCAGCGTTGTCAGGGGGCTAGGTGGAAACACCATATATTTT
TRBJ2-7 13 once TRBD1 TRBV6-2/TRBV6-3 CASRTPGDRVVDF TGTGCCAGCAGAACCCCAGGTGACAGGGTCGTGGACTTC
TRBJ2-6 15 - - TRBV6-6 CASTQIASGANVLTF TGTGCCAGCACCCAGATAGCTTCCGGGGCCAACGTCCTGACTTTC
TRBJ1-5 15 - - TRBV20-1 CSAKMSGRQDQPQHF TGCAGTGCTAAGATGTCAGGGAGGCAGGATCAGCCCCAGCATTTT
TRBJ2-5 14 - - TRBV21-1 CASSKVLELVTQYF TGTGCCAGCAGCAAAGTCCTAGAATTAGTGACCCAGTACTTC
TRBJ1-4 15 few - TRBV18 CASSPSRGTNEKLFF TGTGCCAGCTCACCATCTAGGGGAACTAATGAAAAACTGTTTTTT
TRBJ1-2 15 - TRBD1 TRBV4-3 CASSLTAQGAYGYTF TGCGCCAGCAGCCTGACCGCACAGGGGGCCTATGGCTACACCTTC
TRBJ2-2 16 few TRBD1 TRBV7-7 CASSFGTGGNTGELFF TGTGCTAGCAGCTTTGGGACAGGGGGCAACACCGGGGAGCTGTTTTTT
TRBJ1-2 11 - - TRBV27 CASSKGVGYTF TGTGCCAGCAGTAAGGGGGTGGGCTACACCTTC
TRBJ2-1 14 few TRBD2 TRBV11-2 CASSSLADNNEQFF TGTGCCAGCAGTTCACTAGCGGACAACAATGAGCAGTTCTTC
TRBJ1-6 16 few TRBD1 TRBV13 CASSLAQTGSSSPLHF TGTGCCAGCAGCTTAGCCCAGACAGGGAGTAGTTCACCCCTCCACTTT
TRBJ1-2 14 once - TRBV10-3 CAISPGDYAPGYTF TGTGCCATCAGTCCAGGGGATTATGCTCCTGGCTACACCTTC